This entry concerns a single T cell receptor (beta chain). This specimen belongs to a study of radiation and T cells in renal cell carcinoma. With V trimmed by 0 bases and J by 2 bases, 4 bases remained unmatched. The V gene's germline CDR1 is SGHTA and CDR2 FQGNSA. The CDR3 runs 16 residues. Method: immunoSEQ multiplex PCR; TCRdb's copy keeps in-frame clones and lacks some. Among some 150,000 clones listed, over 65% were seen once. Sample time point: baseline pretreatment blood. Stated treatment: 15 Gy SBRT to primary tumor, nephrectomy 4 weeks later. Material: blood, obtained from a patient whose treatment included radiotherapy and nephrectomy. The clonotype originates from a woman aged 45-65 years with renal cell carcinoma. V usage is TRBV7-2 and J usage is TRBJ1-3; 7 bases line up with TRBD1. CDR3 protein: CASSLALQGAGNTIYF. CDR3 in DNA: TGTGCCAGCAGCTTAGCACTCCAGGGGGCTGGAAACACCATATATTTT.